Described below is a single TCR beta chain sequence and its context. The data belong to a study of blood T cells in healthy people across ages. The use of a sample-barcoded 5' primer and a J-beta primer mix characterized a second PCR of about 6 to 12 cycles. Each CDR3 protein gets one entry after TCRdb re-called the 5' RACE reads with MiXCR. The table records around 2 million distinct CDR3 sequences, more than 35% of them present only once. This CDR3 comprises 19 residues. V gave up 2 bases and J gave up 5 bases; unmatched junction bases: 19. This chain links TRBV12-3 or TRBV12-4 with TRBJ2-3; 7 bases match TRBD2. Sequencing used blood. This clonotype was sampled from a human donor in good health. Here the CDR3 reads CASSLRPSSAYPGGDTQYF. CDR3 bases: TGTGCCAGCAGTTTACGTCCTAGCTCCGCGTACCCGGGGGGAGATACGCAGTATTTT.